These 9 T cell receptor beta chains share one sample of origin, sequenced in a study of blood T cell repertoires in COVID-19. Some clones are missing from TCRdb's copy, which holds only in-frame ones; the method was immunoSEQ multiplex PCR. The sample includes 55,000 to 65,000 clones, approximately 83% of them seen just once. Sequenced material: peripheral blood. Receptor source: a woman older than 75 with acute or convalescent COVID-19.

The V gene is TRBV27, the J gene TRBJ2-3; D is ambiguous. The length of the CDR3 is 14 residues. From germline, CDR1 is MNHEY and CDR2 SMNVEV (reference sequence). Trimming left V 8 bases short and J 5 bases short, with 17 bases between. The CDR3 DNA is TGTGCCAGCTCCCCGAGCAGGTATGGAGATACGCAGTATTTT. It encodes CASSPSRYGDTQYF.

The V and J genes are TRBV5-1 and TRBJ2-3; 8 positions agree with TRBD2. The CDR3 covers 17 residues. Per germline, CDR1 SGHRS and CDR2 YFSETQ. Losses at the gene ends were 7 bases for V and 0 bases for J; bases not matched to a gene: 13. CDR3 in DNA: TGCGCCAGCTCGGGGGGTAGCGGGACCCCTAGCACAGATACGCAGTATTTT. This codes for CASSGGSGTPSTDTQYF.

This clone was seen just once. The chain couples TRBV9 to TRBJ1-3; TRBD1 matches at 7 bases. The CDR3 contains 17 residues. After removal of 3 bases from V and 4 bases from J, the junction contained 13 bases not matched to a gene. Germline CDR1 is SGDLS and CDR2 is YYNGEE. CDR3 DNA sequence: TGTGCCAGCAGCGCGGGGGGGACAGAAGCCAGAGGAAACACCATATATTTT. It codes for CASSAGGTEARGNTIYF.

The rearrangement uses TRBV6-2 or TRBV6-3 and TRBJ2-2, with D unresolved. Per the germline V gene, CDR1 is MNHEY and CDR2 is SVGEGT. Trimming removed 5 bases at V and 2 bases at J, with 3 bases between. The CDR3 is made up of 12 amino acids. Here the CDR3 DNA reads TGTGCCAGCAGTACTAACACCGGGGAGCTGTTTTTT. Translation gives CASSTNTGELFF.

This clone was seen a handful of times. V gene TRBV21-1 combines with J gene TRBJ2-1; TRBD2, the D gene given by the table, was not confirmed from the DNA. TRBV21-1 is annotated as a pseudogene. The CDR3 is made up of 16 amino acids. The CDR3 is CASSPSLAGGNNEQFF. The DNA for the CDR3 is TGTGCCAGCAGCCCGAGCTTAGCGGGGGGAAACAATGAGCAGTTCTTC.

This clone occurred once. V usage is TRBV11-2 and J usage is TRBJ1-5; weak D call: TRBD1 (5 bases). This CDR3 is 14 amino acids long. The V gene's germline CDR1 is SGHAT and CDR2 FQNNGV. V was pared by 1 base and J by 4 bases, with 8 bases between. The CDR3 here is CASSLGTGNQPQHF. For the CDR3, the DNA is TGTGCCAGCAGCTTAGGAACAGGTAATCAGCCCCAGCATTTT. Full variable domain (missing parts from reference TRBV11-2 and TRBJ1-5): EAGVAQSPRYKIIEKRQSVAFWCNPISGHATLYWYQQILGQGPKLLIQFQNNGVVDDSQLPKDRFSAERLKGVDSTLKIQPAKLEDSAVYLCASSLGTGNQPQHFGDGTRLSIL.

There are a few counts of this clone. The chain links TRBV3-1 (or the pseudogene TRBV3-2) to TRBJ1-2, with unresolved D. CDR3 length equals 14 residues. V was clipped by 2 bases and J by 0 bases, with 7 bases between them. Germline V lookup: CDR1 LGHDT, CDR2 YNNKEL (reference sequence). This chain's CDR3 is CASSQNSANYGYTF. As DNA, the CDR3 is TGTGCCAGCAGCCAAAATTCCGCTAACTATGGCTACACCTTC.

The chain is built from TRBV29-1 and TRBJ2-7, with 7 bases identical to TRBD2. The V and J ends lost 4 bases and 5 bases, in that order; junction bases with no gene match: 11. CDR3 length: 14 amino acids. In germline, CDR1 is SQVTM, CDR2 ANQGSEA. The CDR3 nucleotides are TGCAGCGTTGTACGACCCGGGACTATCAACGAGCAGTACTTC. Protein product: CSVVRPGTINEQYF.

This clone was seen a handful of times. The chain couples TRBV7-8 to TRBJ1-1; D call uncertain. This CDR3 has 15 amino acids. Trimming stripped 1 base from V and 1 base from J, with 10 bases between. CDR1 is SGHVS and CDR2 is FQNEAQ in the germline V gene. CDR3 sequence reads: CASSLGLRKNTEAFF. The CDR3, as DNA: TGTGCCAGCAGCTTAGGCCTAAGAAAGAACACTGAAGCTTTCTTT.